A selection of T cell receptor beta chains follows, all from one sample in a study of response to subunit inactivated influenza vaccine. TCRdb re-analysed the RT-PCR reads in MiXCR, keeping a single row per CDR3 protein. The sample records more than 450,000 distinct CDR3 sequences, approximately 7.1% being singletons. Sequenced here: PBMCs from blood, sampled around 25 months after vaccination. The receptors were gathered from a man aged 50 to 69 who received an inactivated influenza vaccine. CDR3s include the opening cysteine and the closing phenylalanine or tryptophan. The order of the fields is V gene, J gene, CDR3 protein.

TRBV29-1	TRBJ1-1	CVARRVNTEAFF
TRBV5-1	TRBJ2-5	CASSAFQETQYF
TRBV15	TRBJ2-1	CATSRDLGGRNEQFF
TRBV4-3	TRBJ2-3	CASSQDRQRAPRSTDTQYF
TRBV5-1	TRBJ2-1	CASSIGTGGRGEQFF
TRBV20-1	TRBJ2-5	CSAYNNWGQETQYF
TRBV5-1	TRBJ1-6	CASSQTGDLGNSPLHF
TRBV28	TRBJ2-1	CASSFGAGDEQFF
TRBV28	TRBJ2-7	CASSPQGLGQYF
TRBV20-1	TRBJ1-2	CSASGGRGYGYTF
TRBV7-9	TRBJ2-5	CASSPRAPSQETQYF
TRBV6-6	TRBJ2-7	CASSYQDSNEQYF
TRBV21-1	TRBJ1-2	CASTGGESGYTF
TRBV20-1	TRBJ2-7	CSASWDRSSYEQYF
TRBV20-1	TRBJ2-1	CSARDRGHNEQFF
TRBV20-1	TRBJ2-5	CSARDWGVKETQYF